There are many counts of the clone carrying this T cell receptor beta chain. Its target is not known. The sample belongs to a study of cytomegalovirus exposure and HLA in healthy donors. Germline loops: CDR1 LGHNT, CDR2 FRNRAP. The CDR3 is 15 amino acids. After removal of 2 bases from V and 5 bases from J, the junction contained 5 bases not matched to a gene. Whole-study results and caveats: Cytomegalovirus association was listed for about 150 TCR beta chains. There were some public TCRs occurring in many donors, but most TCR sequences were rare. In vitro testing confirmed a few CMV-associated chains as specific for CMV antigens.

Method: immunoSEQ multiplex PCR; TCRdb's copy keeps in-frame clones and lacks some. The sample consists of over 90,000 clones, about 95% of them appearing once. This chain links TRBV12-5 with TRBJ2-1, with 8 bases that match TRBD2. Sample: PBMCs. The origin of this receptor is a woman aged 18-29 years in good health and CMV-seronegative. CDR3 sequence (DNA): TGTGCTAGTGGTTTGCCCGGGACTAGGCACAATGAGCAGTTCTTC. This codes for CASGLPGTRHNEQFF.